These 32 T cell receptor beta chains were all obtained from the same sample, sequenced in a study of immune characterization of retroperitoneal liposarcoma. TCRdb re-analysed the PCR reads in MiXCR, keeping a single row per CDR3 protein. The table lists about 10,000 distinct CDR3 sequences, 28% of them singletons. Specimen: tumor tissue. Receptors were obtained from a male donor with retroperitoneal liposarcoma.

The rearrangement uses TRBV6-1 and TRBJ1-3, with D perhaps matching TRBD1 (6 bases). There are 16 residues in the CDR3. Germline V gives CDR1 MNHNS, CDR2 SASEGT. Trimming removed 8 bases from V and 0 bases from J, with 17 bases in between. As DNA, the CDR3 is TGTGCCAGCTCCTACGGGCAGGGGCGCTCTGGAAACACCATATATTTT. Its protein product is CASSYGQGRSGNTIYF.

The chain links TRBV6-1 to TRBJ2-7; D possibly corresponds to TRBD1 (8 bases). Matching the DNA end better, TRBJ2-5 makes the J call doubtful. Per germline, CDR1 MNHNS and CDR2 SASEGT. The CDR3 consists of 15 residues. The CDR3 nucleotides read TGTGCCATCGGGGATCGGACAGGGACTAAAGAGACCCAGTACTTC. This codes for CAIGDRTGTKETQYF.

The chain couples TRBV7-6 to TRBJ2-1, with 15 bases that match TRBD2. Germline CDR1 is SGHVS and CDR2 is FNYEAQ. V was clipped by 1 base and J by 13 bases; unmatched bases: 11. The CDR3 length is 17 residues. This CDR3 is CASSLGTSGRARETQFF. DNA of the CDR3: TGTGCCAGCAGCTTAGGGACTAGCGGGAGGGCGCGAGAGACCCAGTTCTTC.

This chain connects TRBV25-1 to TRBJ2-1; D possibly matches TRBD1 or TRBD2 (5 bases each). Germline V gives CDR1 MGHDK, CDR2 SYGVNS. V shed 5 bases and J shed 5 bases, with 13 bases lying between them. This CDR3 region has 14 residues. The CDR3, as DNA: TGTGCCAGCAGTCCCCCTCGGGACCACAATGAGCAGTTCTTC. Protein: CASSPPRDHNEQFF.

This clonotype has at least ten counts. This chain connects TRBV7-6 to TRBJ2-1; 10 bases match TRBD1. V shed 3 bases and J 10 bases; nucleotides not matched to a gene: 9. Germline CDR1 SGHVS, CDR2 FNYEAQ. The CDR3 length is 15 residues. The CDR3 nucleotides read TGTGCCAGCAGCTTGGGACAGGGGAGCTCCTACGAGCAGTTCTTC. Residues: CASSLGQGSSYEQFF.

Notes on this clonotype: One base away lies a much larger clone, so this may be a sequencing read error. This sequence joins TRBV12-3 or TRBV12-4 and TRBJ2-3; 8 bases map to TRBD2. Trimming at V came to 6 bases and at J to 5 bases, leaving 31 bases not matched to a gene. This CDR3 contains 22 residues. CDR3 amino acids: CASSLRDVVRLAGLPGGDTQYF. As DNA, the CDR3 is TGTGCCAGCAGCCTACGGGATGTTGTTCGTCTAGCGGGTTTACCGGGGGGAGATACGCAGTATTTT.

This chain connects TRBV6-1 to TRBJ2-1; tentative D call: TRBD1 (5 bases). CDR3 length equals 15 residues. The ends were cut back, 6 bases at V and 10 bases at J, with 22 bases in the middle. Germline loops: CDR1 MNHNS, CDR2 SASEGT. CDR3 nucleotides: TGTGCCAGCAGACTAACCGTGACAGCTCCTACGGAGCAGTTCTTC. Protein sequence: CASRLTVTAPTEQFF.

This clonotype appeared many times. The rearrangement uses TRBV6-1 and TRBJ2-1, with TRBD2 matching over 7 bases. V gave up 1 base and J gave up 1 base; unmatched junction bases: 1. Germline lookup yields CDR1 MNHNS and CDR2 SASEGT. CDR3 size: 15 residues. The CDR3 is CASSEERDSYNEQFF. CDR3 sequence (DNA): TGTGCCAGCAGTGAAGAGCGGGATTCCTACAATGAGCAGTTCTTC.

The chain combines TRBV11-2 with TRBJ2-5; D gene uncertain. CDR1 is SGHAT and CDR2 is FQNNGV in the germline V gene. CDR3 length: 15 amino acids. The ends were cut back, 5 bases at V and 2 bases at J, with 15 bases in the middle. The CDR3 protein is CASSPGWGSQETQYF. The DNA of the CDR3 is TGTGCCAGCAGCCCGGGCTGGGGAAGTCAAGAGACCCAGTACTTC.

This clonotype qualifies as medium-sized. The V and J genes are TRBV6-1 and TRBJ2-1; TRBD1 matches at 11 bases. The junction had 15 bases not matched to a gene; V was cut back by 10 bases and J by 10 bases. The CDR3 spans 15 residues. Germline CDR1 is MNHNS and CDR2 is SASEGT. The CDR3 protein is CATFESGQGVHEQFF. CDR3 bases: TGTGCCACCTTCGAATCGGGACAGGGGGTCCACGAGCAGTTCTTC.

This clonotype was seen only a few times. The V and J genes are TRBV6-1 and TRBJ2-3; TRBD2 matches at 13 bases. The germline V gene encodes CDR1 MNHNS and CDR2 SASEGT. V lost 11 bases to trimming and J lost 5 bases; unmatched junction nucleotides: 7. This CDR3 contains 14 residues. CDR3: CAGRLAGGGDTQYF. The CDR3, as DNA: TGTGCCGGAAGACTAGCGGGGGGAGGAGATACGCAGTATTTT.

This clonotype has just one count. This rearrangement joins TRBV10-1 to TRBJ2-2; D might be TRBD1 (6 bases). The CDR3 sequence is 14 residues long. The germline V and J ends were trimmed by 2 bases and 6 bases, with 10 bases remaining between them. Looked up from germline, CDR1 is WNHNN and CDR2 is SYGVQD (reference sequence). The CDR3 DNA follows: TGCGCCAGCAGTGAGGCATACAGGGCCGGGGAGCTGTTTTTT. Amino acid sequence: CASSEAYRAGELFF.

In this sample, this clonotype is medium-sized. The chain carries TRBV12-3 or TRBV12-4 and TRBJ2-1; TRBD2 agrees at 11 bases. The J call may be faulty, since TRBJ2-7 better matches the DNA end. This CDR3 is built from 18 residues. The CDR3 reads CASSETQKLAGVPYEQYF. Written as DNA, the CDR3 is TGTGCCAGCAGTGAGACACAAAAACTAGCGGGGGTCCCCTACGAGCAGTACTTC.

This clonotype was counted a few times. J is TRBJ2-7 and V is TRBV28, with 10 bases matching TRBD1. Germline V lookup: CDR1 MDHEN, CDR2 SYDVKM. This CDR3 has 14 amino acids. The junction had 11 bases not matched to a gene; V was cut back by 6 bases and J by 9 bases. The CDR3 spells CASRPNRQGAWQYF. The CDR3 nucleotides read TGTGCCAGCAGACCTAACCGACAGGGGGCGTGGCAGTACTTC.

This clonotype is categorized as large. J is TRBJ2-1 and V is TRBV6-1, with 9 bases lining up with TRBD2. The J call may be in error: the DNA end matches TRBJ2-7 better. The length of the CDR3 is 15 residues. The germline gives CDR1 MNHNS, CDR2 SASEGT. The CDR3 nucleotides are TGTGCCAGCAGGACCGGGGCGGGGGGGACCTACGAGCAGTACTTC. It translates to CASRTGAGGTYEQYF.

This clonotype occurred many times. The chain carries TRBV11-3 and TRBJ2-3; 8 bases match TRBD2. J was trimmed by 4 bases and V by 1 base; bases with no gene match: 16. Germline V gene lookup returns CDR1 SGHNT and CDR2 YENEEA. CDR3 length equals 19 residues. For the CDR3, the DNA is TGTGCCAGCAGCTTAGTAGACGTGGCGGGAGGTCGGAGTGCAGATACGCAGTATTTT. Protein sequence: CASSLVDVAGGRSADTQYF.

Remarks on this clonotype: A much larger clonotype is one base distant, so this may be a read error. CDR3: CASSPRQGHPPLHF. Written as DNA, the CDR3 is TGTGCCAGCAGCCCCCGACAGGGCCATCCACCCCTCCACTTT. This sequence joins TRBV11-2 and TRBJ1-6, with TRBD1 matching 7 bases. The CDR3 is 14 amino acids. J was trimmed by 11 bases and V by 5 bases; bases with no gene match: 9. The germline V gene encodes CDR1 SGHAT and CDR2 FQNNGV.

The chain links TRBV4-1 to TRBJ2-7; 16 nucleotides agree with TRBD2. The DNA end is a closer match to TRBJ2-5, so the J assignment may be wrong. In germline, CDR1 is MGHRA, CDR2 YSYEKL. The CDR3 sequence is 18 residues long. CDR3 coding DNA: TGCGCCAGCAGCCAAGTCGGGACTAGCGGGGGGGGTCAAGAGACCCAGTACTTC. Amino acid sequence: CASSQVGTSGGGQETQYF.

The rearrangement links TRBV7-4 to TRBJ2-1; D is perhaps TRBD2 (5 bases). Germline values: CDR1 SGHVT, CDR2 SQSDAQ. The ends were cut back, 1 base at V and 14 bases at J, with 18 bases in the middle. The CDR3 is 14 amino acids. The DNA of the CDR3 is TGTGCCAGCAGCTTAGGAGGGCACCAAGAGACCAAGTTCTTC. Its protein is CASSLGGHQETKFF. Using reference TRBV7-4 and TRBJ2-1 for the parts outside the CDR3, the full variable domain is GAGVSQSPRYKVAKRGRDVALRCDSISGHVTLYWYRQTLGQGSEVLTYSQSDAQRDKSGRPSGRFSAERPERSVSTLKIQRTEQGDSAVYLCASSLGGHQETKFFGPGTRLTVL.

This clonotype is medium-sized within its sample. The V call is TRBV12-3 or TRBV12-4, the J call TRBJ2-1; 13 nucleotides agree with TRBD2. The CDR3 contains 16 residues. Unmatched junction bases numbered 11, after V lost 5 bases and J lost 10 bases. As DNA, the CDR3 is TGTGCCAGCAGTCCCACGACTAGCGGGAGGTTATACGAGCAGTTCTTC. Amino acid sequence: CASSPTTSGRLYEQFF.

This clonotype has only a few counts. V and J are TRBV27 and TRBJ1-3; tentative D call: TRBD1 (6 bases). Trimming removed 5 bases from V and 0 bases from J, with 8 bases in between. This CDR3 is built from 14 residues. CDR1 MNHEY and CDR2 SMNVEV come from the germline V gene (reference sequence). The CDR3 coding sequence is TGTGCCAGCAGTACAGGGCCCTCTGGAAACACCATATATTTT. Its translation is CASSTGPSGNTIYF.

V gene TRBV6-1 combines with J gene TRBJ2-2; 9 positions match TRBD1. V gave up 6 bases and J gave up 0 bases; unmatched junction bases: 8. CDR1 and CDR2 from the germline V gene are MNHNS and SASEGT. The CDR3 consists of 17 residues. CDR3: CASRAKTGGSNTGELFF. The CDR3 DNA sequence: TGTGCCAGCAGAGCAAAAACAGGGGGCTCGAACACCGGGGAGCTGTTTTTT.

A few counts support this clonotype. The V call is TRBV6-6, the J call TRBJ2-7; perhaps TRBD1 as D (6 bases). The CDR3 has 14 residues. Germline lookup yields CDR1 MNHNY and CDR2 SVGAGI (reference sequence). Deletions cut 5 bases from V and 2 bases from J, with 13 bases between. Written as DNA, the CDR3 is TGTGCCAGCAGTACCCGACAGGCAGCCTACGAGCAGTACTTC. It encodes CASSTRQAAYEQYF.

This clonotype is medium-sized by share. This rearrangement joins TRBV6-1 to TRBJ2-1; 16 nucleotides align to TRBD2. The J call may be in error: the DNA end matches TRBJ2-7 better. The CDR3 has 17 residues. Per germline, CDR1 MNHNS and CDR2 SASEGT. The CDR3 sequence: CASSLGLAGGPGNEQYF. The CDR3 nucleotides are TGTGCCAGCAGTTTGGGACTAGCGGGGGGGCCGGGGAATGAGCAGTACTTC.

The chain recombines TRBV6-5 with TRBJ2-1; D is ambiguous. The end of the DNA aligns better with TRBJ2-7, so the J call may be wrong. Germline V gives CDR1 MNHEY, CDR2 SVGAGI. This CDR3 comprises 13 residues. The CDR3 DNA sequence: TGTGCCAGCAGTTACTCGAACACGTACGAGCAGTACTTC. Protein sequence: CASSYSNTYEQYF.

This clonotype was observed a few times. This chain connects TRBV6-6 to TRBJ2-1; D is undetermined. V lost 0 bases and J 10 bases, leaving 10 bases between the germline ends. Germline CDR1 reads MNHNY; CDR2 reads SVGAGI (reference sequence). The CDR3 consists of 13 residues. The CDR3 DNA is TGTGCCAGCAGTTACTCACGGTCAATAGAGCAGTTCTTC. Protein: CASSYSRSIEQFF.

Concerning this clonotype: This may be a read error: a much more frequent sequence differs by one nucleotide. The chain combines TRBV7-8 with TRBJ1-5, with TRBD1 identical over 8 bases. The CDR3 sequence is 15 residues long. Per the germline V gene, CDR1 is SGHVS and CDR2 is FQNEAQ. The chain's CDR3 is CVSSLAGQVSQPQHF. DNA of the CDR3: TGTGTCAGCAGCTTAGCGGGACAGGTTAGTCAGCCCCAGCATTTT.

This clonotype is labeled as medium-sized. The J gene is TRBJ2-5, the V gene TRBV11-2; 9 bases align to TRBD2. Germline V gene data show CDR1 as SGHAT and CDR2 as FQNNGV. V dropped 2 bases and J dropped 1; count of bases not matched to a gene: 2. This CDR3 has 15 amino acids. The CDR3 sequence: CASSLLAGPQETQYF. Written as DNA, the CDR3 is TGTGCCAGCAGCTTACTAGCGGGGCCCCAAGAGACCCAGTACTTC.

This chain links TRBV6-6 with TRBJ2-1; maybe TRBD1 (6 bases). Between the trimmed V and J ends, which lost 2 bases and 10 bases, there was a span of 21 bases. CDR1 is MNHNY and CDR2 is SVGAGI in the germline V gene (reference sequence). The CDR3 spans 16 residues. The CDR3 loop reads CASSYGVEAGVGEQFF. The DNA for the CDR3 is TGTGCCAGCAGTTACGGAGTCGAGGCAGGGGTGGGCGAGCAGTTCTTC.

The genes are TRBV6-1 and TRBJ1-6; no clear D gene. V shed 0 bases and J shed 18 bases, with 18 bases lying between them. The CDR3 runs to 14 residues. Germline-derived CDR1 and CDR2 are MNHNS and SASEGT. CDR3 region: CASSEALKSLSGHF. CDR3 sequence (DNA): TGTGCCAGCAGTGAAGCGCTGAAGTCCCTGTCAGGCCACTTT.

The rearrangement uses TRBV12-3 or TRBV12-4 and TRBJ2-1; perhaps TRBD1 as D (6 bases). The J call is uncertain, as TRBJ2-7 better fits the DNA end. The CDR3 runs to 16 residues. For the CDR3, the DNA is TGTGCCAGCAGTTCCCAGGGGTCTTTAGGGTACAATGAGCAGTACTTC. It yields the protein CASSSQGSLGYNEQYF.

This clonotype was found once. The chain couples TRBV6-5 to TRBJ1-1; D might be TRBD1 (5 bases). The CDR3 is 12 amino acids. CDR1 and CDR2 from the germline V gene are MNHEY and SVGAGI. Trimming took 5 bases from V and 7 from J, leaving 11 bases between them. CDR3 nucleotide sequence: TGTGCCAGCAGTAATCGGGGGAATGAAGCTTTCTTT. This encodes CASSNRGNEAFF.